Each of the 18 T cell receptor beta chains below was sequenced from the same sample in a study of T-cell reconstitution after alpha-beta-depleted transplantation in children. As it was prepared, the TCRbeta library received unique molecular identifiers. Each CDR3 protein is one row after TCRdb ran MiXCR on the PCR reads. The sample consists of some 200,000 distinct CDR3 sequences, 9% to 10% of them appearing once. The material was PBMCs from the stem cell graft donor, obtained from the stem cell graft. These receptors all come from a human donor who donated a stem cell graft to a child with SCID.

This clonotype has only a few counts. The chain uses TRBV7-9 and TRBJ2-7; tentatively, D is TRBD1 or TRBD2 (5 bases each). Trimming removed 5 bases at V and 3 bases at J, with 11 bases between. CDR1 and CDR2 from the germline V gene are SEHNR and FQNEAQ (reference sequence). This CDR3 spans 13 amino acids. The CDR3 coding sequence is TGTGCCAGCAGCACATTTGGGGGCTACGAGCAGTACTTC. It codes for CASSTFGGYEQYF. The full variable domain, with the rest looked up from reference TRBV7-9 and TRBJ2-7, is DTGVSQNPRHKITKRGQNVTFRCDPISEHNRLYWYRQTLGQGPEFLTYFQNEAQLEKSRLLSDRFSAERPKGSFSTLEIQRTEQGDSAMYLCASSTFGGYEQYFGPGTRLTVT.

This clonotype was counted ten times or more. The chain uses TRBV10-3 and TRBJ2-7; TRBD1 is a possible D gene (6 bases). V was trimmed by 10 bases and J by 0 bases, leaving 16 bases between them. The CDR3 has 14 amino acids. In germline, CDR1 is ENHRY, CDR2 SYGVKD. This CDR3 is CATRGTMSSYEQYF. Written as DNA, the CDR3 is TGTGCCACCCGAGGGACAATGAGCTCCTACGAGCAGTACTTC.

This clonotype was observed at least ten times. The chain is built from TRBV7-8 and TRBJ1-6; TRBD1 agrees at 8 bases. Germline values: CDR1 SGHVS, CDR2 FQNEAQ. The CDR3 runs 15 residues. V shed 1 base and J 11 bases; nucleotides not matched to a gene: 7. As DNA, the CDR3 is TGTGCCAGCAGCTTAGGGGGGACAGGCCTAACACCCCTCCACTTT. It encodes CASSLGGTGLTPLHF.

This clonotype was counted a few times. J is TRBJ2-7 and V is TRBV10-2; D is perhaps TRBD1 (5 bases). The CDR3 runs 13 residues. Germline assignment: CDR1 WSHSY and CDR2 SAAADI. Trimming pared 3 bases from V and 2 bases from J, leaving 8 bases between. The CDR3 DNA reads as TGCGCCAGCAGTGAACAGGAGACCTACGAGCAGTACTTC. Translated: CASSEQETYEQYF.

This clonotype showed up many times. The chain joins TRBV28 to TRBJ2-2; D gene uncertain. V was pared by 1 base and J by 0 bases, with 6 bases between. Germline V gene sequence: CDR1 MDHEN, CDR2 SYDVKM. CDR3 length: 15 residues. The CDR3 region is CASSLLGTNTGELFF. The CDR3 region has the DNA TGTGCCAGCAGTTTATTAGGGACGAACACCGGGGAGCTGTTTTTT.

The CDR3 sequence is CASSVDGQGNYGYTF. CDR3 sequence (DNA): TGTGCCAGCAGCGTAGATGGACAGGGGAACTATGGCTACACCTTC. The chain recombines TRBV9 with TRBJ1-2; TRBD1 matches 9 bases. CDR1 is SGDLS, CDR2 YYNGEE, per germline. The CDR3 runs 15 residues. J was trimmed by 2 bases and V by 0 bases; bases with no gene match: 2.

This clonotype has a count of ten or more. The V gene is TRBV25-1, the J gene TRBJ1-1; no firm D call. The V end was cut by 6 bases, the J end by 2 bases, with 10 bases between. Looked up from germline, CDR1 is MGHDK and CDR2 is SYGVNS. There are 13 residues in the CDR3. DNA of the CDR3: TGTGCCAGCAGCCATCAACCAAACACTGAAGCTTTCTTT. Translation: CASSHQPNTEAFF.

This clonotype was seen many times. The chain employs TRBV20-1 and TRBJ1-2; possibly TRBD1 for D (5 bases). CDR1 DFQATT and CDR2 SNEGSKA come from the germline V gene (reference sequence). This CDR3 has 13 residues. Trimming shortened V by 0 bases and J by 8 bases, and 13 bases separated the two germline ends. CDR3 sequence reads: CSARDEQDTGYTF. The DNA for the CDR3 is TGCAGTGCTAGAGATGAACAGGACACAGGCTACACCTTC.

This clonotype has ten or more counts. This chain joins TRBV10-3 and TRBJ1-2; D not resolved. The CDR3 has 11 amino acids. Trimming stripped 7 bases from V and 8 bases from J, with 11 bases between. Germline V CDR1 and CDR2: ENHRY, SYGVKD. The CDR3 region is CAINVAGGYTF. The CDR3 bases are TGTGCCATCAATGTTGCGGGAGGCTACACCTTC.

V and J are TRBV4-3 and TRBJ2-2; D may correspond to TRBD1 or TRBD2 (5 bases each). The CDR3 is 16 amino acids. The germline V and J ends were trimmed by 1 base and 1 base, with 10 bases remaining between them. Germline CDR1 is LGHNA and CDR2 is YSLEER. This CDR3 is CASSQAGTVNTGELFF. The CDR3 bases are TGCGCCAGCAGCCAAGCCGGGACGGTGAACACCGGGGAGCTGTTTTTT.

This clonotype has ten or more counts. This sequence joins TRBV5-6 and TRBJ1-4; 7 positions match TRBD1. The V gene end was trimmed by 4 bases and the J gene end by 7 bases; junction bases not matched to a gene: 7. Germline CDR1 and CDR2: SGHDT and YYEEEE. The CDR3 has 14 amino acids. CDR3 loop: CASSTGQSVEKLFF. The CDR3 coding sequence is TGTGCCAGCAGCACGGGACAGAGTGTTGAAAAACTGTTTTTT.

As regards this clonotype: A much larger clone differs from this one at a single base, so this may be a read error. The chain employs TRBV5-1 and TRBJ2-2, with D perhaps matching TRBD1 or TRBD2 (5 bases each). The germline V and J ends were trimmed by 5 bases and 7 bases, with 12 bases remaining between them. From germline, CDR1 is SGHRS and CDR2 YFSETQ. The CDR3 spans 13 residues. The CDR3 protein is CASRGEDIGELFF. CDR3 nucleotides: TGCGCCAGCAGGGGAGAGGACATCGGGGAGCTGTTTTTT.

In its sample, this clonotype was seen many times. This sequence joins TRBV27 and TRBJ1-5; TRBD1 aligns across 8 bases. The junction had 10 bases not matched to a gene; V was cut back by 0 bases and J by 3 bases. The germline V gene encodes CDR1 MNHEY and CDR2 SMNVEV (reference sequence). There are 18 residues in the CDR3. The CDR3 coding sequence is TGTGCCAGCAGTTTATCGGGTCGACAGGGGAGGACCAATCAGCCCCAGCATTTT. Protein sequence: CASSLSGRQGRTNQPQHF.

This clonotype was detected many times. The rearrangement joins TRBV5-1 to TRBJ1-1; unclear D gene. Trimming took off 0 bases at V and 1 base at J, with 7 bases between the two ends. Looked up from germline, CDR1 is SGHRS and CDR2 is YFSETQ. This CDR3 region has 14 residues. The CDR3 DNA reads TGCGCCAGCAGCTTGGACACCGGGAACACTGAAGCTTTCTTT. Residues: CASSLDTGNTEAFF.

This clonotype was seen only a few times. The rearrangement uses TRBV5-1 and TRBJ2-5, with TRBD1 matching 8 bases. V dropped 4 bases and J dropped 5; count of bases not matched to a gene: 4. The CDR3 loop spans 13 amino acids. Germline CDR1 is SGHRS and CDR2 is YFSETQ. CDR3 protein: CASSGQGGETQYF. DNA for the CDR3: TGCGCCAGCAGCGGACAGGGCGGGGAGACCCAGTACTTC.

Only a few counts were recorded for this clonotype. CDR3 residues: CASSSATSGGETQYF. As DNA, the CDR3 is TGTGCCAGCAGCTCCGCCACTAGCGGGGGGGAGACCCAGTACTTC. The gene calls are TRBV7-2 and TRBJ2-5; 12 bases line up with TRBD2. Unmatched junction bases numbered 5, after V lost 4 bases and J lost 5 bases. This CDR3 is built from 15 residues. From germline, CDR1 is SGHTA and CDR2 FQGNSA.

This clonotype has a count of ten or more. V usage is TRBV20-1 and J usage is TRBJ2-2, with TRBD2 matching over 14 bases. Germline trimming cut 3 bases from V and 0 bases from J; bases unmatched to any gene: 3. The length of the CDR3 is 17 residues. In germline, CDR1 is DFQATT, CDR2 SNEGSKA (reference sequence). The CDR3: CSARGTSGGPNTGELFF. The CDR3 nucleotides are TGCAGTGCTAGGGGGACTAGCGGGGGCCCGAACACCGGGGAGCTGTTTTTT.

This clonotype has ten or more counts. The genes are TRBV27 and TRBJ1-1; 9 bases map to TRBD1. Germline CDR1 reads MNHEY; CDR2 reads SMNVEV (reference sequence). Germline trimming cut 0 bases from V and 7 bases from J; bases unmatched to any gene: 3. This CDR3 has 14 amino acids. CDR3 residues: CASSLSTGGVEAFF. The CDR3 DNA reads as TGTGCCAGCAGTTTATCGACAGGGGGGGTTGAAGCTTTCTTT.